The sample holds a few counts of the clone carrying this T cell receptor beta chain. The target antigen is unknown. The entry originates in a study of CD8+CD57+ T cells in acquired aplastic anemia. At the level of the study: Sorted CD4+ and CD8+ cells gave an average of roughly 3.3 ug of DNA.

Patients chosen for sequencing had CD8+CD57+ cells that had expanded, as shown by flow cytometry. Severe acquired aplastic anemia was present in all patients. No patient had been given any therapy when blood was sampled. CDR3 size: 16 residues. The germline V gene encodes CDR1 MGHDK and CDR2 SYGVNS. Trimming shortened V by 4 bases and J by 0 bases, and 13 bases separated the two germline ends. Genomic DNA was employed as the template in profiling TCR beta VDJ and CDR3. MiXCR, run by TCRdb on the reads, gives a single entry per CDR3 protein. The repertoire includes about 58,000 distinct CDR3 sequences, about 56% of them detected once, and under 20% sits in the top ten. Study-wide points: CD8+ Simpson's diversity did not differ significantly between patients and controls.

The genes are TRBV25-1 and TRBJ1-3, with D hard to call. The sequence derives from a human donor with aplastic anemia. The specimen sequenced was sorted CD4+, CD8+, or CD8+CD57+ T cells (not recorded which) from PBMCs. CDR3 sequence (DNA): TGTGCCAGCAGTGGATTCTTGCAACCCTCTGGAAACACCATATATTTT. This translates into CASSGFLQPSGNTIYF.